Following are 3 T cell receptor beta chains from one sample sequenced in a study of T cell repertoires in cytomegalovirus infection (dated by TCRdb to between 2018 and 2021). The sequencer was an Illumina HiSeq 1500. TCRdb redid the processing of the public reads, applying fastp at Q25 and MiXCR, and retained in-frame beta chains. One record per CDR3 amino acid sequence lists the most common genes and DNA. The sample table holds about 260,000 distinct CDR3 sequences, of which 12% to 15% were seen once. Roughly 8.7% of the sample rests with the top ten. The sample comprised PBMCs. Every receptor here comes from a human donor in good health (CMV status not recorded). Some clones in this sample may be carry-over from other donors' samples.

Many counts were recorded for this clonotype. The chain combines TRBV11-1 with TRBJ2-1; perhaps TRBD2 as D (6 bases). Trimming cost V 4 bases and J 9 bases, with 16 bases left between them. The CDR3 loop spans 14 amino acids. Germline V gene sequence: CDR1 SGHAT, CDR2 FQDESV (reference sequence). The CDR3 reads CASSSPEGAGEQFF. CDR3 DNA: TGTGCCAGCAGCTCTCCCGAGGGAGCGGGTGAGCAGTTCTTC.

In its sample, this clonotype was seen many times. V and J are TRBV7-2 and TRBJ2-4; 7 bases fit TRBD2. In germline, CDR1 is SGHTA, CDR2 FQGNSA. V shed 1 base and J 0 bases; nucleotides not matched to a gene: 9. This CDR3 is built from 18 residues. The CDR3 reads CASSLGPAGNVAKNIQYF. CDR3 DNA sequence: TGTGCCAGCAGCTTAGGACCAGCGGGGAACGTAGCCAAAAACATTCAGTACTTC.

The CDR3 DNA is TGCGCCAGCAGTTACTCACCCGACAGGGCCCAAGAGACCCAGTACTTC. Its protein product is CASSYSPDRAQETQYF. The rearrangement links TRBV5-1 to TRBJ2-5; 7 bases map to TRBD1. Per germline, CDR1 SGHRS and CDR2 YFSETQ. This CDR3 is built from 16 residues. V was clipped by 5 bases and J by 1 base; unmatched bases: 11.